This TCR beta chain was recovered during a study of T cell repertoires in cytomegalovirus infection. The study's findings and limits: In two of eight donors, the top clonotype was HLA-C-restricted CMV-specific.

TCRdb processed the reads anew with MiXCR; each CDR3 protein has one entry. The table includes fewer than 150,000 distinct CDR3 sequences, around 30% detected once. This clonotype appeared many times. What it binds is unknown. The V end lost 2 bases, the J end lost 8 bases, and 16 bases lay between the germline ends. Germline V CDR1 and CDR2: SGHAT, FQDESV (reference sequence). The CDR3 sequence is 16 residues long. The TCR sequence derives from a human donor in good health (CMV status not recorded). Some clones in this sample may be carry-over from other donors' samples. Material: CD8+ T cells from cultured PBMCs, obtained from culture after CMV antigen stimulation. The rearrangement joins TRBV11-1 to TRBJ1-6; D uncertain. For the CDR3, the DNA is TGTGCCAGCAGCTTATCGAAACCCGGAGGGCATTCACCCCTCCACTTT. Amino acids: CASSLSKPGGHSPLHF.